This T cell receptor (beta chain) originates from a study of Ad26.COV2.S vaccination and SARS-CoV-2 variants. Study-wide background: The donor belonged to the COV1001 Ad26.COV2.S trial arm. Study conclusions and caveats: The placebo group had lower spike-specific TCR breadth than the vaccine recipients did.

Stated treatment: about 20 received Ad26.COV2.S at low or high dose, single or two shots; roughly five received placebo; per-sample allocation not given. At day 63 after the first vaccine or placebo injection, samples were drawn. In regard to this clone: Antigen: not known.

Profiling relied on immunoSEQ multiplex PCR, and the TCRdb table lists in-frame clones only, not all of them. There are around 270,000 clones in the sample; 87% occur only once, and approximately 3% lies in the top ten. Germline lookup yields CDR1 GTSNPN and CDR2 SVGIG (reference sequence). V lost 2 bases and J lost 4; bases outside the gene matches: 8. The CDR3 consists of 15 residues. The genes are TRBV30 and TRBJ1-5; 7 nucleotides agree with TRBD1. The sequences come from peripheral blood, collected in a trial of Ad26.COV2.S vaccine versus placebo. This TCR was recovered from a person aged 18-65 years who received the Ad26.COV2.S COVID-19 vaccine or a placebo. CDR3 in amino acids: CAWSTVGGGNQPQHF. The CDR3 DNA reads TGTGCCTGGAGTACCGTAGGGGGCGGTAATCAGCCCCAGCATTTT.